The subject of this entry is one T cell receptor beta chain. The ends were cut back, 4 bases at V and 4 bases at J, with 15 bases in the middle. Germline CDR1 is SGHKS and CDR2 is YYEKEE (reference sequence). The CDR3 covers 15 residues. Here immunoSEQ multiplex PCR was the method, and the copy in TCRdb shows in-frame clones only, minus some. The table lists about 110,000 clones, under 95% of them singletons. This sample was included in a study of T cell responses to AZD1222 COVID-19 vaccine. The receptor's source is an adult in good health. The chain combines TRBV5-5 with TRBJ1-5, with a weak D call TRBD1 (6 bases). The material sequenced was peripheral blood, taken on day 0 of AZD1222 vaccination. The DNA for the CDR3 is TGTGCCAGCAGCACTGGCGGGACAACGAATCAGCCCCAGCATTTT. It specifies CASSTGGTTNQPQHF.